This T cell receptor beta chain appears in the sequencing data of a study of human T cells and chemical hapten exposure. This CDR3 spans 13 amino acids. Deletions cut 5 bases from V and 5 bases from J, with 12 bases between. Germline-derived CDR1 and CDR2 are SGHTA and FQGNSA. A note on this clonotype: No antigen is known for it.

Findings of the study overall: No change in TCRs above 1 in 1000 frequency was produced by DPC sensitization.

Time point indicated: patch test 1, 2 weeks after DPC sensitization. Treatment specified: therapeutic diphenylcyclopropenone sensitization with weekly scalp DPC. TCRdb itself ran the RACE reads through MiXCR, one entry per CDR3 protein. This sample yields 150,000 to 200,000 distinct CDR3 sequences, of which 20% to 25% are seen a single time; about 6.7% belongs to the top ten. This sequence originates from a woman aged 50 to 60 with alopecia areata. Some clones in this sample may be carry-over from other donors' samples. This sequence joins TRBV7-2 and TRBJ1-2; tentative D call: TRBD1 (5 bases). Sequenced here: whole blood, sampled in connection with sensitization to the hapten diphenylcyclopropenone (DPC). This CDR3 reads CASSRDGLYGYTF. The CDR3 bases are TGTGCCAGCAGCCGGGACGGCCTATATGGCTACACCTTC.